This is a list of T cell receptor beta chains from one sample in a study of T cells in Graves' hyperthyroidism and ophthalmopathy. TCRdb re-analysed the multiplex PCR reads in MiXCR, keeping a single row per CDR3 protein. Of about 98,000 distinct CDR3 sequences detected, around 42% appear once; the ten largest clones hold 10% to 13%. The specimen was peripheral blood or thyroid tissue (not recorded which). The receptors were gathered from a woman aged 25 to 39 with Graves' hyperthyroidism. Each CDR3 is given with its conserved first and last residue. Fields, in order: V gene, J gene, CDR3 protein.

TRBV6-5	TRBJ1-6	CASSYVNSPLHF
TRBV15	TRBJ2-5	CATSGLMETQYF
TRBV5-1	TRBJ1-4	CASSLAYGTGEKLFF
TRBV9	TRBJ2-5	CASSQKEGGETQYF
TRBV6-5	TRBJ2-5	CASCKGRETQYF
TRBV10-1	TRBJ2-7	CASSRQGGPVYEQHF
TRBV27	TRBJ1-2	CASSTTGFYGYTF
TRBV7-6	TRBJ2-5	CASSLYVGAQETQYF
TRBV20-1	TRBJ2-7	CSARDPRIYVTYKQYF
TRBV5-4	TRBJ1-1	CASSLDTGSDAFF
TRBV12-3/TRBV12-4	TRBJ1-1	CASRRTGQQAFF
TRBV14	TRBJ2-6	CASSFSSQGGWANVLTF
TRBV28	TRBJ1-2	CASSFFYGYTF
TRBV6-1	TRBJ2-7	CASSEGPSGTGIYEQYF
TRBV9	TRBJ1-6	CASSGGSYNSPLHF
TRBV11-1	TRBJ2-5	CASSITYGYRQETQYF
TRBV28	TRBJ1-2	CASSTINGYTF
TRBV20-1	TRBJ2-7	CSARPGGRDGYEQYF
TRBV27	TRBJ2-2	CASKRTGELFF
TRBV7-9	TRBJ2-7	CASSSGAGTGYYEQYF
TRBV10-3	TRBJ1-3	CAMATLGPGNTIYF
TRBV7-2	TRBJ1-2	CASSKSLRDRLYGYTF
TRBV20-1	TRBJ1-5	CSARGGNQPQHF
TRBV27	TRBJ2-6	CASSLSPIPGANVLTF
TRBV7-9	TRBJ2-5	CASSPMGLQDTGETQYF
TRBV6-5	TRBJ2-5	CASSYSVGTQYF
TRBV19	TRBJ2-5	CASSIGTRTETQYF
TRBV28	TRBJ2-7	CASSRPDYEQYF
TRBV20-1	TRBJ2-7	CSATGLAVYEQYF
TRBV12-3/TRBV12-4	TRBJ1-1	CASSPGRLNTEAFF
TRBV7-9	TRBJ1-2	CASSFSTGGNYGYTF
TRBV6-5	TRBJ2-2	CASSATGSGELFF
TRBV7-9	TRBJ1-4	CASSSGHPVTDEKLFF
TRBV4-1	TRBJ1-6	CASSRTRGGGSPLHF
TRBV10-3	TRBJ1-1	CAISEPRDSYTEAFF
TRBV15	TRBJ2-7	CATSRVSRSSYEQYF
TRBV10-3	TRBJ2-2	CDTSVRDSYTGELFF
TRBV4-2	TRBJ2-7	CASSLQTSGAYEQYF
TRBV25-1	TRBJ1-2	CASSGPGTKDGYTF
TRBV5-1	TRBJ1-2	CASSFRTVYGYTF
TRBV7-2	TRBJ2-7	CASSPWSGGHEQYF
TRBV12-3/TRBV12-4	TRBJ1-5	CASGGTGTNQPQHF
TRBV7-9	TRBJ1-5	CASSSTWTGETQHF
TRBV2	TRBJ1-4	CASNRYSGPNEKLFF
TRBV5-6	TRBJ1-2	CASSLPGGANGYTF